The clone carrying this TCR beta chain was seen a few times. Only in-frame clones appear in the TCRdb table, and some are missing; sequencing was by immunoSEQ multiplex PCR. The table records more than 110,000 clones, roughly 85% of them present only once. These data belong to a study of blood T cell repertoires in COVID-19. Study information: Samples taken during acute and convalescent COVID-19 were collected in the United States, Italy and Spain.

Germline-derived CDR1 and CDR2 are SGHDN and FVKESK. The V and J ends lost 0 bases and 9 bases respectively, with 21 bases between them. The length of the CDR3 is 16 residues. This TCR came from a man aged 50 to 59 with acute or convalescent COVID-19. Material: peripheral blood. The chain carries TRBV14 and TRBJ2-7; D may be TRBD2 (6 bases). The DNA for the CDR3 is TGTGCCAGCAGCCAAGATCGTTTTCCCGTCCGTAGCGGGCAGTACTTC. This codes for CASSQDRFPVRSGQYF.